This TCR beta chain was found in a study of shared clonotypes between healthy human individuals. Regarding the study as a whole: Rarefaction exposed incomplete sorted-subset sequencing despite large depth. Sampling included only blood; tissue repertoires likely differ. The study generally estimated greater richness for naive than memory subsets.

V was pared by 5 bases and J by 7 bases, with 6 bases of the junction left unmatched. The CDR3 covers 14 residues. Germline V gives CDR1 SGDLS, CDR2 YYNGEE. As to this clone: The antigen is not known.

Authors' processing steps: In the immunoSEQ data, sequences were junction-only and lacked quality scores, so filtering differed. The data were produced by immunoSEQ multiplex PCR, yet TCRdb's version contains in-frame clones alone and is incomplete. V and J calls and clone size come straight from that table; D and trimming were deduced from the DNA. The table shows around 2.3 million clones, with nearly 97% occurring only once. The TCR originated in a man aged 18 to 30 in good health. The sequenced material came from naive CD4+ T cells sorted from blood. The subset was: CD45RA+ positively selected. This chain links TRBV9 with TRBJ2-2; the match to TRBD1 covers 9 bases. CDR3 bases: TGTGCCAGCAGACAGGGGGCGTCGGACGGGGAGCTGTTTTTT. The encoded protein is CASRQGASDGELFF.